This passage covers 27 T cell receptor beta chains from one sample sequenced in a study of metastatic and nonmetastatic thyroid tumors. TCRdb re-analyzed the PCR reads using MiXCR. This sample yields about 48,000 clones, of which 22% are seen a single time; about 3.8% belongs to the top ten. Thyroid surgery had not been preceded by any treatment in any patient. The sequenced sample consisted of blood. All receptors come from a male donor with papillary thyroid cancer or a benign thyroid nodule (not recorded which). Some clones in this sample may be carry-over from other donors' samples.

The V gene is TRBV20-1, the J gene TRBJ1-4; a possible D gene is TRBD1 (6 bases). The germline V gene encodes CDR1 DFQATT and CDR2 SNEGSKA (reference sequence). The CDR3 runs 13 residues. V was pared by 6 bases and J by 4 bases, with 12 bases between. CDR3 nucleotide sequence: TGCAGTGCAACGACAGGTCTTAATGAAAAACTGTTTTTT. Translating gives CSATTGLNEKLFF.

This clone has a count of ten or more. CDR3 region: CASSSDRLNQETQYF. CDR3 DNA: TGTGCCAGCAGCTCCGACAGGCTAAATCAAGAGACCCAGTACTTC. The V gene is TRBV7-9, the J gene TRBJ2-5; tentatively, D is TRBD1 (6 bases). The CDR3 has 15 residues. With 4 bases removed from V and 2 bases from J, the gap between germline ends came to 14 bases. Germline CDR1 SEHNR, CDR2 FQNEAQ (reference sequence).

The chain carries TRBV7-2 and TRBJ2-7; 15 bases agree with TRBD2. Germline trimming cut 6 bases from V and 3 bases from J; bases unmatched to any gene: 3. The CDR3 has 15 residues. Germline V gives CDR1 SGHTA, CDR2 FQGNSA. Here the CDR3 reads CASRGGLAGGYEQYF. The CDR3 DNA follows: TGTGCCAGCAGGGGGGGACTAGCGGGGGGCTACGAGCAGTACTTC.

This clone was picked up many times. The V call is TRBV18, the J call TRBJ2-7; tentatively, D is TRBD2 (6 bases). V was cut by 4 bases and J by 4 bases, with 14 bases left in between. CDR3 length: 14 residues. Germline V gives CDR1 KGHSH, CDR2 LQKENI. The CDR3 reads CASSRDAGRYEQYF. DNA of the CDR3: TGTGCCAGCTCACGGGACGCGGGAAGGTACGAGCAGTACTTC.

This chain connects TRBV5-5 to TRBJ1-2; a possible D gene is TRBD1 (5 bases). The CDR3 length is 13 residues. Germline values: CDR1 SGHKS, CDR2 YYEKEE (reference sequence). V lost 2 bases and J 8 bases, leaving 13 bases between the germline ends. The CDR3 DNA is TGTGCCAGCAGCTTTATACCCAGGGACGGCTACACCTTC. This codes for CASSFIPRDGYTF.

There are a few counts of this clone. The V gene is TRBV19, the J gene TRBJ1-2; D not resolved. The CDR3 sequence is 13 residues long. Germline values: CDR1 LNHDA, CDR2 SQIVND (reference sequence). V was pared by 2 bases and J by 11 bases, with 15 bases between. The CDR3 region is CASSIKGQAGYTF. The DNA for the CDR3 is TGTGCCAGTAGTATAAAAGGTCAGGCGGGTTACACCTTC.

This chain connects TRBV30 to TRBJ1-2; unclear D gene. Germline CDR1 GTSNPN, CDR2 SVGIG (reference sequence). The CDR3 runs 11 residues. Trimming removed 0 bases from V and 8 bases from J, with 7 bases in between. In DNA form, the CDR3 reads TGTGCCTGGAGTGTACGAGGAGGCTACACCTTC. It translates to CAWSVRGGYTF.

This clone was counted at least ten times. This chain connects TRBV7-6 to TRBJ1-1, with 7 bases that match TRBD1. Trimming at V came to 5 bases and at J to 2 bases, leaving 14 bases not matched to a gene. Germline V gives CDR1 SGHVS, CDR2 FNYEAQ. This CDR3 comprises 17 residues. The CDR3 region has the DNA TGTGCCAGCAGCACCATCGCTCAGGGGGGGGGAAACACTGAAGCTTTCTTT. Its protein is CASSTIAQGGGNTEAFF.

This clone was detected ten times or more. The J gene is TRBJ2-7, the V gene TRBV4-1; 10 bases line up with TRBD2. CDR1 and CDR2 from the germline V gene are MGHRA and YSYEKL. The CDR3 totals 16 residues. Trimming took 4 bases from V and 1 from J; bases not matched to a gene: 7. This CDR3 is CASSPRLAGVSYEQYF. CDR3 nucleotide sequence: TGCGCCAGCAGCCCACGGCTAGCGGGAGTTTCCTACGAGCAGTACTTC.

This clone was seen more than once but under ten times. The same CDR3 arises from other DNA sequences in this sample as well. The chain carries TRBV28 and TRBJ2-1; D is undetermined. V was pared by 7 bases and J by 9 bases, with 19 bases between. CDR1 MDHEN and CDR2 SYDVKM come from the germline V gene. This CDR3 spans 14 amino acids. CDR3 nucleotide sequence: TGTGCCAGCACACCCTTCTTAGGTGCGATTGAGCAGTTCTTC. Translation: CASTPFLGAIEQFF.

This clone was observed at least ten times. This chain uses TRBV6-5 with TRBJ2-7, with 10 bases identical to TRBD1. The V and J ends lost 7 bases and 5 bases, in that order; junction bases with no gene match: 11. CDR3 length: 15 amino acids. Per germline, CDR1 MNHEY and CDR2 SVGAGI. The DNA for the CDR3 is TGTGCCAGCACACCTAGACAGGGGGCTCGGGACGAGCAGTACTTC. Translated: CASTPRQGARDEQYF.

This chain joins TRBV12-3 or TRBV12-4 and TRBJ2-5; maybe TRBD1 (7 bases). The CDR3 runs 12 residues. V was clipped by 5 bases and J by 5 bases, with 9 bases between them. Here the CDR3 DNA reads TGTGCCAGCAGTGGAGGGGGCGAGACCCAGTACTTC. It codes for CASSGGGETQYF.

This clone was found many times. The chain links TRBV7-2 to TRBJ2-7; TRBD1 matches 7 bases. This CDR3 is built from 14 residues. The germline CDR1 and CDR2 sequences are SGHTA and FQGNSA. V lost 5 bases to trimming and J lost 0 bases; unmatched junction nucleotides: 4. CDR3 DNA: TGTGCCAGCAGCCCGGGACAGTCCTCCTACGAGCAGTACTTC. Protein: CASSPGQSSYEQYF.

This clone was found many times. The chain couples TRBV6-1 to TRBJ2-3; possible D gene TRBD1, 7 bases. Germline CDR1 and CDR2: MNHNS and SASEGT. The germline V and J ends were trimmed by 3 bases and 4 bases, with 14 bases remaining between them. This CDR3 has 15 residues. CDR3 residues: CASSEIGGGADTQYF. CDR3 sequence (DNA): TGTGCCAGCAGTGAGATTGGAGGGGGCGCAGATACGCAGTATTTT.

This chain uses TRBV5-1 with TRBJ2-1; 10 positions match TRBD2. The CDR3 loop spans 16 amino acids. CDR1 and CDR2 (germline): SGHRS, YFSETQ. Trimming removed 5 bases from V and 5 bases from J; junction bases left unmatched: 10. The CDR3 DNA sequence: TGCGCCAGCAGACTCTATCTAGCGGGAGTCGACAATGAGCAGTTCTTC. Translating it yields CASRLYLAGVDNEQFF.

This clone was recorded at least ten times. V usage is TRBV20-1 and J usage is TRBJ2-7, with D perhaps being TRBD1 or TRBD2 (5 bases each). Germline V lookup: CDR1 DFQATT, CDR2 SNEGSKA (reference sequence). V lost 4 bases and J lost 0, with 10 bases in between. The CDR3 sequence is 13 residues long. CDR3 in DNA: TGCAGTGCTATTCGGGACGGCTCCTACGAGCAGTACTTC. Translating it yields CSAIRDGSYEQYF.

V gene TRBV4-1 combines with J gene TRBJ2-6; 10 nucleotides line up with TRBD2. This CDR3 has 19 residues. Germline lookup yields CDR1 MGHRA and CDR2 YSYEKL. V was pared by 3 bases and J by 0 bases, with 8 bases of the junction left unmatched. As DNA, the CDR3 is TGCGCCAGCAGCCACCTCGGACTAGCGGATAGCTCTGGGGCCAACGTCCTGACTTTC. Protein product: CASSHLGLADSSGANVLTF.

This clone was counted at least ten times. The chain joins TRBV15 to TRBJ1-2; no firm D call. Germline V gives CDR1 LNHNV, CDR2 YYDKDF (reference sequence). This CDR3 contains 18 residues. Trimming took off 0 bases at V and 2 bases at J, with 19 bases between the two ends. The CDR3 coding sequence is TGTGCCACCAGCAGAGAGCTATCCTCTAGGACTGAGAACTATGGCTACACCTTC. Translating it yields CATSRELSSRTENYGYTF.

The sample holds many counts of this clone. V gene TRBV15 combines with J gene TRBJ2-1; D uncertain. CDR3 length: 15 residues. The V end was cut by 3 bases, the J end by 7 bases, with 16 bases between. Germline assignment: CDR1 LNHNV and CDR2 YYDKDF (reference sequence). The CDR3 coding sequence is TGTGCCACCAGCAGGGCGGACCCCACCTTAAATGAGCAGTTCTTC. Translating it yields CATSRADPTLNEQFF.

J is TRBJ1-1 and V is TRBV20-1; no firm D call. Trimming pared 5 bases from V and 0 bases from J, leaving 19 bases between. The CDR3 loop spans 16 amino acids. Germline CDR1 reads DFQATT; CDR2 reads SNEGSKA (reference sequence). The CDR3 loop is CSAGGSSSWMNTEAFF. Here the CDR3 DNA reads TGCAGTGCTGGAGGATCATCATCTTGGATGAACACTGAAGCTTTCTTT.

V is TRBV7-2 and J is TRBJ2-1; 8 bases line up with TRBD1. The germline V gene has CDR1 SGHTA and CDR2 FQGNSA. V gave up 0 bases and J gave up 0 bases; unmatched junction bases: 4. This CDR3 region has 17 residues. DNA for the CDR3: TGTGCCAGCAGCTTAGCAGGGACAGGAAGCTCCTACAATGAGCAGTTCTTC. Translated, it gives CASSLAGTGSSYNEQFF.

The table lists this clone with many counts. The chain links TRBV19 to TRBJ1-1; D gene uncertain. The CDR3 contains 13 residues. The V end lost 7 bases, the J end lost 0 bases, and 9 bases lay between the germline ends. Germline V lookup: CDR1 LNHDA, CDR2 SQIVND (reference sequence). DNA of the CDR3: TGTGCCAGTACCGAACAGCTGAACACTGAAGCTTTCTTT. The encoded protein is CASTEQLNTEAFF.

In this sample, this clone turned up a few times. The V call is TRBV27, the J call TRBJ2-5; TRBD2 might be the D (5 bases). The CDR3 is made up of 11 amino acids. V was shortened by 6 bases and J by 4 bases, with 6 bases between the two germline ends. CDR1 is MNHEY, CDR2 SMNVEV, per germline (reference sequence). CDR3 sequence reads: CASSRGETQYF. In DNA form, the CDR3 reads TGTGCCAGCAGCCGGGGAGAGACCCAGTACTTC.

This clone occurred many times. The chain uses TRBV28 and TRBJ1-1, with a tentative D call TRBD1 (6 bases). V lost 1 base and J lost 4, with 10 bases in between. CDR1 MDHEN and CDR2 SYDVKM come from the germline V gene. The CDR3 is 14 residues long. CDR3: CASSLLTGPTEAFF. In DNA form, the CDR3 reads TGTGCCAGCAGTTTATTAACAGGGCCCACTGAAGCTTTCTTT.

This clone came up a few times. This CDR3 is CASSEDTSTEAFF. Here the CDR3 DNA reads TGTGCCAGCAGTGAAGACACCAGCACTGAAGCTTTCTTT. This chain connects TRBV6-1 to TRBJ1-1, with no clear D. Per germline, CDR1 MNHNS and CDR2 SASEGT. The CDR3 runs to 13 residues. The V end lost 1 base, the J end lost 4 bases, and 7 bases lay between the germline ends.

At least ten counts were recorded for this clone. This rearrangement joins TRBV4-1 to TRBJ2-7; 7 nucleotides line up with TRBD1. The germline gives CDR1 MGHRA, CDR2 YSYEKL. CDR3 length: 16 amino acids. The V segment lost 2 bases and the J segment 3 bases; nucleotides outside the gene matches: 10. The CDR3 bases are TGCGCCAGCAGCCAAATGACCGGGACAGTCTACTACGAGCAGTACTTC. It specifies CASSQMTGTVYYEQYF.

A word on this clone: With a much larger clone just one base away, this may be a read error. The chain links TRBV6-1 to TRBJ2-7; 8 nucleotides line up with TRBD1. The CDR3 is made up of 14 amino acids. V was clipped by 6 bases and J by 4 bases; unmatched bases: 8. Germline V gene data show CDR1 as MNHNS and CDR2 as SASEGT. DNA of the CDR3: TGTGCCAGCAGAAAACAGGGGGTCCCTTACGAGCAGTACTTC. Protein: CASRKQGVPYEQYF.